The rows below give T cell receptor beta chains drawn from one sample of a study of OX40 agonist ivuxolimab in advanced cancers. The protocol was immunoSEQ multiplex PCR, while the TCRdb copy is restricted to in-frame clones and leaves out a portion. The sample carries about 71,000 clones, about 80% recorded once. The specimen was CD4+ or CD8+ T cells sorted from blood, collected in a trial of the OX40 agonist ivuxolimab. The receptor source for this set is an adult with an advanced solid tumor such as melanoma, head and neck, liver or kidney cancer. Both conserved end residues are part of each CDR3. A D gene is named only where the DNA matches it firmly. Clone size is shown for a subset of rows, as once, few, many or a class of expanded clone.

DNA,CDR3,V,J,D,size,length
TGTGCCAGCAGCTTAGGTACTAGCGGGGGGACCCACAATGAGCAGTTCTTC,CASSLGTSGGTHNEQFF,TRBV13,TRBJ2-1,TRBD2,.,17
TGTGCCAGTAGTATCGGACTAGCGGCGACCCAGTACTTC,CASSIGLAATQYF,TRBV27,TRBJ2-5,TRBD2,.,13
TGTGCCAGCAGTGGATTTGGGGGCGGGGGAACTGAAGCTTTCTTT,CASSGFGGGGTEAFF,TRBV6-1,TRBJ1-1,.,.,15
TGTGCCAGCAGCTCCGGGACAGTGTACAATGAGCAGTTCTTC,CASSSGTVYNEQFF,TRBV6-6,TRBJ2-1,TRBD1,.,14
TGTGCCTGGGGACGACAGGGTGGGCAGCCCCAGCATTTT,CAWGRQGGQPQHF,TRBV30,TRBJ1-5,TRBD1,.,13
TGCGCCAGCAGCGGGGGGACTAGCGGGATCCACGAGCAGTACTTC,CASSGGTSGIHEQYF,TRBV5-1,TRBJ2-7,TRBD2,.,15
TGCAGTGTAAACTCTGGAAACACCATATATTTT,CSVNSGNTIYF,TRBV20-1,TRBJ1-3,.,few,11
TGTGCCAGCAGTGAAGCGCGGGGGCTTGGAAACACCATATATTTT,CASSEARGLGNTIYF,TRBV2,TRBJ1-3,.,.,15
TGCGCCAGCAGCTTAGGGACTTTACAAGAGACCCAGTACTTC,CASSLGTLQETQYF,TRBV5-1,TRBJ2-5,.,.,14
TGTGCCAGCAGTGCCGACAGGGTCGCCTACAATGAGCAGTTCTTC,CASSADRVAYNEQFF,TRBV2,TRBJ2-1,TRBD1,.,15
TGCGCCAGCAGTCCCGGGACAGGGTCGGGGCCTGGAAACACCATATATTTT,CASSPGTGSGPGNTIYF,TRBV5-1,TRBJ1-3,TRBD1,.,17
TGTGCCAGCAGTACTACCGGCCTCGTGAGTGGCTACACCTTC,CASSTTGLVSGYTF,TRBV2,TRBJ1-2,.,.,14
TGTGCCAGCAGCACCCGAAGTGGAAACACCATATATTTT,CASSTRSGNTIYF,TRBV9,TRBJ1-3,.,.,13
TGTGCCAGCAGCTTACGGACAGGGAGCCACTATGGCTACACCTTC,CASSLRTGSHYGYTF,TRBV7-2,TRBJ1-2,TRBD1,.,15
TGTGCCAGCAGTCAAGGGGGGGTATATGGCTACACCTTC,CASSQGGVYGYTF,TRBV6-5,TRBJ1-2,.,.,13
TGTGCCAGCAGCGGGGATATGGCTAATGAAAAACTGTTTTTT,CASSGDMANEKLFF,TRBV5-6,TRBJ1-4,.,.,14
TGTGCCAGCAGAGAACCGAACACTGAAGCTTTCTTT,CASREPNTEAFF,TRBV6-1,TRBJ1-1,.,few,12
TGTGCCACTAGGAGAGCCCGGACAGGGAAATTGGCCGGGGAGCTGTTTTTT,CATRRARTGKLAGELFF,TRBV28,TRBJ2-2,TRBD1,.,17
TGCGCCAGCAGCTTGGTTAGGGGGCCCGTGAAGCTGTTTTTT,CASSLVRGPVKLFF,TRBV5-1,TRBJ2-2,TRBD1,.,14
TGCGCCAGCAGCCAGACAGGGACTTCACCCCTCCACTTT,CASSQTGTSPLHF,TRBV4-1,TRBJ1-6,TRBD1,.,13
TGCGCCAGCAGCTTGGTAGCGGGGGGGCTCTACAATGAGCAGTTCTTC,CASSLVAGGLYNEQFF,TRBV5-1,TRBJ2-1,TRBD2,.,16
TGTGCCAGCAGTTCTCGACAGGGGCGGACTGAAGCTTTCTTT,CASSSRQGRTEAFF,TRBV27,TRBJ1-1,TRBD1,.,14
TGTGCCACCAGCAGAGATGGCAGAGAGACCCAGTACTTC,CATSRDGRETQYF,TRBV15,TRBJ2-5,.,.,13
TGTGCCAGCAGTGGAAGTGGGGACCCGAACACTGAAGCTTTCTTT,CASSGSGDPNTEAFF,TRBV2,TRBJ1-1,.,.,15
TGTGCCAGTAACACTGGCGGGACAGGGCACTATGGCTACACCTTC,CASNTGGTGHYGYTF,TRBV19,TRBJ1-2,TRBD1,few,15
TGTGCCACCGCCGGCCTGCCGACCGCCGGGGAGCTGTTTTTT,CATAGLPTAGELFF,TRBV19,TRBJ2-2,.,once,14
TGTGCCAGCAGCTTAGGGGGTCAGGGGAGACAAGAGACCCAGTACTTC,CASSLGGQGRQETQYF,TRBV11-3,TRBJ2-5,.,.,16
TGTGCCAGCAGCAGGGGACAGGACAGTTCACCCCTCCACTTT,CASSRGQDSSPLHF,TRBV7-6,TRBJ1-6,TRBD1,few,14
TGTGCCAGCAGCCCAAGCGGGGATGGGCAGTACTTC,CASSPSGDGQYF,TRBV7-9,TRBJ2-7,TRBD2,.,12
TGTGCCAGCAGCGGCCCCAAAGCTAACTATGGCTACACCTTC,CASSGPKANYGYTF,TRBV9,TRBJ1-2,.,.,14
TGTGCCAGCAGCGTATCCAGCGGGAGGGATACGCAGTATTTT,CASSVSSGRDTQYF,TRBV9,TRBJ2-3,TRBD2,.,14
TGTGCCAGTAGACGCGGGGAAATACGCACTGAAGCTTTCTTT,CASRRGEIRTEAFF,TRBV19,TRBJ1-1,.,.,14
TGTGCCAGCAGCTTAAGTGATTCGTCCGGGGAGCTGTTTTTT,CASSLSDSSGELFF,TRBV7-3,TRBJ2-2,.,.,14
TGTGCCAGCAGCTTAGCCTTTGGGAACTATGGCTACACCTTC,CASSLAFGNYGYTF,TRBV7-9,TRBJ1-2,.,.,14
TGCGCCAGCACCCGCACCGGGACAGGGTTATTCGGCTCTGGAAACACCATATATTTT,CASTRTGTGLFGSGNTIYF,TRBV5-1,TRBJ1-3,TRBD1,once,19
TGTGCCAGCAGTCCTGCGTTGGGCGGGAGGGCTAACGGGGAGCTGTTTTTT,CASSPALGGRANGELFF,TRBV27,TRBJ2-2,TRBD2,.,17
TGTGCCAGCAGCTCACCAGGGGGTATAATCGGGGAGCTGTTTTTT,CASSSPGGIIGELFF,TRBV7-9,TRBJ2-2,TRBD1,.,15
TGTGCCTGGGTCAGGGGGTTGGTCTATGGCTACACCTTC,CAWVRGLVYGYTF,TRBV30,TRBJ1-2,TRBD1,once,13
TGTGCCAGTGTAGGGGGACCCAGCTCTGGGGCCAACGTCCTGACTTTC,CASVGGPSSGANVLTF,TRBV19,TRBJ2-6,.,.,16
TGCGCCAGCAGCTTGGCCACAGCCTATGGCTACACCTTC,CASSLATAYGYTF,TRBV5-1,TRBJ1-2,.,.,13
TGTGCCACCAGCAGAGATCTTAGCGTTGGCTCCTACAATGAGCAGTTCTTC,CATSRDLSVGSYNEQFF,TRBV15,TRBJ2-1,.,.,17
TGCGCCAGCAGCTTGGAGGGGGCAGAAGGAAACACCATATATTTT,CASSLEGAEGNTIYF,TRBV5-1,TRBJ1-3,TRBD1,once,15
TGCGCCAGCAGCCAAGAGGAGGGCCCTGAAGCTTTCTTT,CASSQEEGPEAFF,TRBV4-1,TRBJ1-1,.,.,13
TGTGCCAGCAGCTTAGCACAGGGACCCACAGATACGCAGTATTTT,CASSLAQGPTDTQYF,TRBV7-2,TRBJ2-3,.,.,15
TGTGCCAGCAGTGCAAGGTGGACAAGTTCTGAAGCTTTCTTT,CASSARWTSSEAFF,TRBV27,TRBJ1-1,.,.,14
TGTGCCAGCAGTTACGTGGACAGGGGAAATTCACCCCTCCACTTT,CASSYVDRGNSPLHF,TRBV6-6,TRBJ1-6,TRBD1,.,15